Listed below are T cell receptor beta chains from one sample, sequenced in a study of OX40 agonist ivuxolimab in advanced cancers. Profiling relied on immunoSEQ multiplex PCR, and the TCRdb table lists in-frame clones only, not all of them. The sample has roughly 60,000 clones, 70% to 90% seen once. The sequencing used CD4+ or CD8+ T cells sorted from blood, collected in a trial of the OX40 agonist ivuxolimab. The source of these receptors is an adult with an advanced solid tumor such as melanoma, head and neck, liver or kidney cancer. Both conserved end residues are part of each CDR3. Each record gives: J gene, V gene, CDR3 length, clone size, D gene, CDR3 DNA, CDR3 protein. D genes are given only for firm matches. Expanded clones get a size class; other rows say once, few or many, or leave the size out.

TRBJ2-5 | TRBV5-1 | 14 | - | TRBD2 | TGCGCCAGCAGCCTGGCGGGAGGACGGGAGACCCAGTACTTC | CASSLAGGRETQYF
TRBJ2-7 | TRBV7-7 | 13 | - | - | TGTGCTAGCAGCCCTTCCGGGGTAGGCGTGCAGTACTTC | CASSPSGVGVQYF
TRBJ2-3 | TRBV2 | 13 | - | TRBD2 | TGTGCCGTCACCTTGGGGGGGGCAGATACGCAGTATTTT | CAVTLGGADTQYF
TRBJ2-4 | TRBV25-1 | 13 | - | TRBD1 | TGTGCCAGCAGTGGACAGGGAAGAAACATTCAGTACTTC | CASSGQGRNIQYF
TRBJ2-5 | TRBV5-6 | 14 | - | TRBD2 | TGTGCCAGCAGCTATAGCGGGGAACGGGAGACCCAGTACTTC | CASSYSGERETQYF
TRBJ2-7 | TRBV5-5 | 14 | - | - | TGTGCCAGCAGCCTAGGACAGTTAAACTACGAGCAGTACTTC | CASSLGQLNYEQYF
TRBJ2-1 | TRBV18 | 15 | - | - | TGTGCCAGCTCACCACCGGGACTCGGCCACAATGAGCAGTTCTTC | CASSPPGLGHNEQFF
TRBJ2-1 | TRBV5-4 | 12 | few | - | TGTGCCAGCAGCCTTCGCTTCCGTGAGCAGTTCTTC | CASSLRFREQFF
TRBJ2-7 | TRBV18 | 14 | - | - | TGTGCCAGCTCACCAACAAACACAGACTACGAGCAGTACTTC | CASSPTNTDYEQYF
TRBJ2-7 | TRBV10-2 | 11 | - | - | TGCTCCACCGGATTGGGTTACGAGCAGTACTTC | CSTGLGYEQYF
TRBJ1-4 | TRBV27 | 15 | - | TRBD1 | TGTGCCAGCAGTACCCGACAGGGCAATAATGAAAAACTGTTTTTT | CASSTRQGNNEKLFF
TRBJ2-2 | TRBV18 | 15 | - | TRBD1 | TGTGCCAGCTCGGCCGGGACAGGGAACACCGGGGAGCTGTTTTTT | CASSAGTGNTGELFF
TRBJ2-7 | TRBV6-1 | 13 | - | - | TGTGCCAGCAGGGGTCACACCAACTACGAGCAGTACTTC | CASRGHTNYEQYF
TRBJ1-5 | TRBV2 | 15 | - | - | TGTGCCAGCAGTGATGGGACCGGAGGCAATCAGCCCCAGCATTTT | CASSDGTGGNQPQHF
TRBJ1-2 | TRBV18 | 13 | - | - | TGTGCCAGCTCACCGGGTTTGGGGGTTGGCTACACCTTC | CASSPGLGVGYTF
TRBJ2-5 | TRBV5-1 | 14 | - | - | TGCGCCAGCAGCTTGAACGGAGGAGGGGAGACCCAGTACTTC | CASSLNGGGETQYF
TRBJ1-3 | TRBV6-1 | 17 | - | - | TGTGCCAGCAGGGAAACCCGGGGCGGGGGCTCTGGAAACACCATATATTTT | CASRETRGGGSGNTIYF
TRBJ1-5 | TRBV21-1 | 15 | - | - | TGTGCCAGCCCGAAAGGGATTTATAGCAATCAGCCCCAGCATTTT | CASPKGIYSNQPQHF
TRBJ1-4 | TRBV7-2 | 14 | - | - | TGTGCCAGCAGCACCCAGGGGATCGGCGAAAAACTGTTTTTT | CASSTQGIGEKLFF
TRBJ2-7 | TRBV6-1 | 13 | - | - | TGTGCCAGCAGTCGTCCACAAACCTACGAGCAGTACTTC | CASSRPQTYEQYF
TRBJ1-5 | TRBV19 | 14 | - | TRBD1 | TGTGCCAGTAGGCCGGGACAGGGAAATCAGCCCCAGCATTTT | CASRPGQGNQPQHF
TRBJ2-2 | TRBV19 | 14 | - | - | TGTGCCAGTAGTCTGGAGGGGGACACCGGGGAGCTGTTTTTT | CASSLEGDTGELFF
TRBJ2-6 | TRBV19 | 15 | once | - | TGTGCCAGTAGTATATCAGGGTTAGGGGCCAACGTCCTGACTTTC | CASSISGLGANVLTF
TRBJ1-5 | TRBV19 | 14 | once | - | TGTGCCAGTAGTATACAGCCGCGAACCCCGCCCCAGCATTTT | CASSIQPRTPPQHF
TRBJ2-1 | TRBV4-1 | 14 | - | TRBD1 | TGCGCCAGCAGCTTCCGAGACAGGGGGAATGAGCAGTTCTTC | CASSFRDRGNEQFF
TRBJ2-3 | TRBV18 | 16 | - | - | TGTGCCAGCTCACCAACCACACAGGCTAGCACAGATACGCAGTATTTT | CASSPTTQASTDTQYF
TRBJ1-3 | TRBV19 | 15 | once | - | TGTGCCAGTAGTATAGCCAACCCCTCTGGAAACACCATATATTTT | CASSIANPSGNTIYF
TRBJ2-5 | TRBV19 | 14 | once | TRBD1 | TGTGCCAGTAGTATTGGGACAGTCATTGAGACCCAGTACTTC | CASSIGTVIETQYF
TRBJ2-3 | TRBV4-1 | 15 | - | - | TGCGCCAGCAGCCAAGAGGGGCAGGGGACAGATACGCAGTATTTT | CASSQEGQGTDTQYF
TRBJ1-5 | TRBV30 | 13 | - | - | TGTGCCTGGAGCGGACAGAGCAATCAGCCCCAGCATTTT | CAWSGQSNQPQHF
TRBJ2-3 | TRBV9 | 13 | - | - | TGTGCCAGCAGCGTAGCAAGCACAGATACGCAGTATTTT | CASSVASTDTQYF
TRBJ2-1 | TRBV2 | 15 | - | - | TGTGCCGGGCGGACCGACTTGGGCCTATACAATGAGCAGTTCTTC | CAGRTDLGLYNEQFF
TRBJ1-5 | TRBV6-6 | 16 | - | TRBD1 | TGTGCCAGCAGGGATGTACAGGGGGCGCGGGGTCAGCCCCAGCATTTT | CASRDVQGARGQPQHF
TRBJ2-1 | TRBV5-8 | 15 | - | TRBD2 | TGTGCCAGCAGCTTGCTCCAGCGGGGTTACTATGAGCAGTTCTTC | CASSLLQRGYYEQFF
TRBJ2-5 | TRBV5-1 | 14 | few | TRBD2 | TGCGCCAGCAGCGCGGGACTACTACAAGAGACCCAGTACTTC | CASSAGLLQETQYF
TRBJ2-3 | TRBV4-1 | 16 | - | TRBD2 | TGCGCCAGCAGCCAAGAGCGAGCGGGGGTCACAGATACGCAGTATTTT | CASSQERAGVTDTQYF
TRBJ2-7 | TRBV27 | 17 | - | - | TGTGCCAGCAGTTTAGCCCCCACGGGGCCAACCATCTACGAGCAGTACTTC | CASSLAPTGPTIYEQYF
TRBJ1-1 | TRBV7-9 | 14 | - | - | TGTGCCAGCAGCTTCAGGGACGGGAACACTGAAGCTTTCTTT | CASSFRDGNTEAFF
TRBJ1-5 | TRBV7-2 | 15 | - | - | TGTGCCAGCAGCTTAGTAGCAGGGTCCCATCAGCCCCAGCATTTT | CASSLVAGSHQPQHF
TRBJ2-5 | TRBV19 | 12 | - | - | TGTGCCAGTAGTGAACTCCGGGGGACCCAGTACTTC | CASSELRGTQYF
TRBJ2-2 | TRBV7-2 | 16 | - | TRBD2 | TGTGCCAGCAGAGGGTCAGCGGGGGCGCGTACCGGGGAGCTGTTTTTT | CASRGSAGARTGELFF
TRBJ2-7 | TRBV15 | 17 | few | TRBD1 | TGTGCCACCAGCAGAGATTCGTTGGGACAGCCGACCTACGAGCAGTACTTC | CATSRDSLGQPTYEQYF
TRBJ1-4 | TRBV28 | 11 | - | - | TGTGCCTCGACAGAGGATGAAAAACTGTTTTTT | CASTEDEKLFF
TRBJ1-5 | TRBV6-5 | 15 | - | - | TGTGCCAGCAGTTACTCGCGAAATAGCAATCAGCCCCAGCATTTT | CASSYSRNSNQPQHF
TRBJ1-5 | TRBV4-1 | 16 | - | - | TGCGCCAGCAGCCAAACAGCCTTCTATAGCAATCAGCCCCAGCATTTT | CASSQTAFYSNQPQHF
TRBJ2-3 | TRBV18 | 12 | - | - | TGTGCCAGCTCACCTGGGCCAGATACGCAGTATTTT | CASSPGPDTQYF
TRBJ2-7 | TRBV4-1 | 15 | - | TRBD1 | TGCGCCAGCAGCCAACAGGACAGGGGCTCCTACGAGCAGTACTTC | CASSQQDRGSYEQYF
TRBJ2-1 | TRBV2 | 13 | - | - | TGTGCCAGCAGCCCCGTCGGCGGCAATGAGCAGTTCTTC | CASSPVGGNEQFF
TRBJ1-6 | TRBV10-3 | 16 | - | - | TGTGCCATCAGTGAGTCCGAAGACGGAACCTATTCACCCCTCCACTTT | CAISESEDGTYSPLHF
TRBJ2-1 | TRBV5-1 | 15 | - | TRBD2 | TGCGCCAGCAGGGTTAGCGGGGTCTCTCGTAATGAGCAGTTCTTC | CASRVSGVSRNEQFF
TRBJ2-5 | TRBV11-3 | 16 | - | - | TGTGCCAGCAGCGGGGGCAATGAGGGAGGTTGGGAGACCCAGTACTTC | CASSGGNEGGWETQYF
TRBJ1-5 | TRBV6-6 | 13 | - | - | TGTGCCAGCAGTACAGGGCTTACTCAGCCCCAGCATTTT | CASSTGLTQPQHF
TRBJ2-7 | TRBV2 | 15 | - | TRBD1 | TGTGCCAGCGTGGGGACAGACAGGGTTGAGGGCGAGCAGTACTTC | CASVGTDRVEGEQYF
TRBJ1-5 | TRBV18 | 14 | - | - | TGTGCCAGCTCACCCCCGGGGGGTGAACAGCCCCAGCATTTT | CASSPPGGEQPQHF
TRBJ1-4 | TRBV19 | 14 | once | TRBD1 | TGTGCCAGTACCCCGGACAGGGGGGGGGAAAAACTGTTTTTT | CASTPDRGGEKLFF
TRBJ2-7 | TRBV11-2 | 17 | - | - | TGTGCCAGCAGGCCGATTAGGGGCCCCTCTAATTCCTACGAGCAGTACTTC | CASRPIRGPSNSYEQYF
TRBJ1-4 | TRBV4-1 | 15 | - | - | TGCGCCAGCAGCCGGGAGATGAGTTCTAATGAAAAACTGTTTTTT | CASSREMSSNEKLFF
TRBJ2-2 | TRBV9 | 13 | - | - | TGTGCCAGCAGCGTCAATGTAGCCGGGGAGCTGTTTTTT | CASSVNVAGELFF